Sequencing of this T cell receptor (beta chain) was carried out in a study of persistence of HIV-infected CD4 T cells. Study context: CD4+ T cells responding to CMV or HIV-1 Gag were isolated. Notes on the study in general: CMV- and Gag-responding cells had lower TCRbeta richness than CD3/CD28-responding cells.

The libraries were made with immunoSEQ version 4 in survey mode. Repertoires were generated with immunoSEQ multiplex PCR, while TCRdb's copy carries only in-frame clones and drops some. The table includes just over 35,000 clones, more than 70% detected once. This clone was found once. The antigen remains undetermined. The stimulus was an HIV-1 Gag 15-mer peptide pool, around 1.1 ug/peptide/mL. Sorted nonresponding memory CD4+ T cells were CD40L-negative, CD69-negative, CD45RO-high. These HIV-1-infected adults initiated suppressive ART in chronic infection. CD4+ T cell counts exceeded 400 cells/uL; CMV serology was positive. The sample in question was cultured CD4+ T cells from PBMCs, obtained from a patient who received antiretroviral therapy. The sequence was collected from an adult with HIV. The donor label of this sample is uncertain.

CDR3: CASSLGGSGSEKLFF. The DNA of the CDR3 is TGCGCCAGCAGCTTGGGGGGGTCAGGGTCGGAAAAACTGTTTTTT. The chain couples TRBV5-1 to TRBJ1-4; D is perhaps TRBD1 (5 bases). CDR3 length: 15 amino acids. Per germline, CDR1 SGHRS and CDR2 YFSETQ. V lost 0 bases and J lost 8, with 14 bases in between.